Following are 8 T cell receptor beta chains from one sample sequenced in a study of T cells in Graves' hyperthyroidism and ophthalmopathy. Amplified TCR beta CDR3 regions came from RNA transcripts. Researchers ran a first-round RT-PCR on the TCR CDR3 using the HTBI primer set. TCRdb recomputed calls from the multiplex PCR reads with MiXCR, one row per CDR3 protein. The repertoire holds some 700,000 distinct CDR3 sequences, with around a sixth as singletons. The source material was blood. The receptors stem from a man aged 50 to 59 with Graves' hyperthyroidism.

This clonotype was observed at least ten times. The chain links TRBV24-1 to TRBJ2-7, with TRBD1 matching 10 bases. V shed 3 bases and J 3 bases; nucleotides not matched to a gene: 7. In germline, CDR1 is KGHDR, CDR2 SFDVKD. This CDR3 comprises 16 residues. The CDR3 region has the DNA TGTGCCACCAGTGATCCAACCGGGACAGGGGACTACGAGCAGTACTTC. It translates to CATSDPTGTGDYEQYF.

The chain recombines TRBV29-1 with TRBJ1-3; D is ambiguous. V dropped 3 bases and J dropped 2 bases, with 5 bases sitting between them. Germline CDR1 reads SQVTM; CDR2 reads ANQGSEA. CDR3 length: 12 amino acids. The DNA for the CDR3 is TGCAGCGTTGAGGGGACTGGAAACACCATATATTTT. It encodes CSVEGTGNTIYF.

V gene TRBV9 combines with J gene TRBJ2-3, with D perhaps TRBD1 or TRBD2 (6 bases each). The CDR3 spans 14 residues. Germline V gene sequence: CDR1 SGDLS, CDR2 YYNGEE. V dropped 3 bases and J dropped 3 bases, with 11 bases sitting between them. Written as DNA, the CDR3 is TGTGCCAGCAGCGCCCGAGGGGGGACAGATACGCAGTATTTT. Encoded protein: CASSARGGTDTQYF.

This chain links TRBV7-2 with TRBJ2-1, with D uncertain. This CDR3 region has 15 residues. V was clipped by 2 bases and J by 5 bases, with 13 bases between them. Germline CDR1 and CDR2: SGHTA and FQGNSA. CDR3 nucleotides: TGTGCCAGCAGCTTAAGGGCTAGAGTAGACAATGAGCAGTTCTTC. It translates to CASSLRARVDNEQFF. Together with reference TRBV7-2 and TRBJ2-1, the CDR3 gives the full variable domain: GAGVSQSPSNKVTEKGKDVELRCDPISGHTALYWYRQSLGQGLEFLIYFQGNSAPDKSGLPSDRFSAERTGGSVSTLTIQRTQQEDSAVYLCASSLRARVDNEQFFGPGTRLTVL.

The J gene is TRBJ2-3, the V gene TRBV28, with TRBD2 identical over 8 bases. J was trimmed by 2 bases and V by 5 bases; bases with no gene match: 24. Per germline, CDR1 MDHEN and CDR2 SYDVKM. This CDR3 region has 21 residues. CDR3 sequence reads: CASSQLAGAFFLAGNTDTQYF. CDR3 in DNA: TGTGCCAGCAGTCAATTAGCGGGTGCTTTTTTTTTAGCGGGGAACACAGATACGCAGTATTTT.

This clonotype was seen many times. The chain uses TRBV2 and TRBJ2-5, with D perhaps matching TRBD1 or TRBD2 (5 bases each). The CDR3 covers 12 residues. Germline CDR1 and CDR2: SNHLY and FYNNEI. Trimming left V 11 bases short and J 4 bases short, with 14 bases between. Here the CDR3 reads CASITGPETQYF. The CDR3 DNA reads as TGTGCCTCTATCACGGGGCCAGAGACCCAGTACTTC.

The rearrangement joins TRBV18 to TRBJ1-6; weak D call: TRBD1 (5 bases). The germline V and J ends were trimmed by 6 bases and 15 bases, with 18 bases remaining between them. The CDR3 sequence is 13 residues long. Germline V CDR1 and CDR2: KGHSH, LQKENI. The CDR3 sequence is CASSEGTLRHLHF. The CDR3 coding sequence is TGTGCCAGCTCGGAAGGGACGCTTCGTCACCTCCACTTT. The full variable domain, its missing parts supplied by reference TRBV18 and TRBJ1-6, is NAGVMQNPRHLVRRRGQEARLRCSPMKGHSHVYWYRQLPEEGLKFMVYLQKENIIDESGMPKERFSAEFPKEGPSILRIQQVVRGDSAAYFCASSEGTLRHLHFGNGTRLTVT.

This clonotype has ten or more counts. The chain couples TRBV13 to TRBJ2-7; 10 nucleotides align to TRBD2. CDR1 and CDR2 from the germline V gene are PRHDT and FYEKMQ (reference sequence). V shed 5 bases, J shed 6 bases, and the junction held 7 bases outside the gene matches. This CDR3 comprises 14 residues. In DNA form, the CDR3 reads TGTGCCAGCAGCCCCAGCGGGAGGGCCGTCGAGCAGTACTTC. Protein product: CASSPSGRAVEQYF.